A selection of T cell receptor beta chains follows, all from one sample in a study of blood T cell repertoires in COVID-19. Assay: immunoSEQ multiplex PCR; the TCRdb copy retains only in-frame clones and omits some. The data show around 100,000 clones, 80% to 90% seen once. The sample consisted of peripheral blood. All receptors come from a man at least 80 years old with COVID-19, enrolled during active disease. The CDR3 runs from the conserved cysteine through the conserved F or W. The order of the fields is V gene, J gene, D gene, clone size, CDR3 DNA, CDR3 protein. The D gene is left open where the match is weak. Clone size is stated in some rows and not others, as once, few, many or a class when expanded.

v_gene: TRBV7-9
j_gene: TRBJ1-1
d_gene: -
abundance: -
CDR3nt: TGTGCCAGCAGCTTAGGTTCGGGGGTCCCTGAAGCTTTCTTT
CDR3aa: CASSLGSGVPEAFF

v_gene: TRBV19
j_gene: TRBJ1-6
d_gene: TRBD1
abundance: -
CDR3nt: TGTGCCAGTAGTCCCCGACAGGGAACGAGGAATTCACCCCTCCACTTT
CDR3aa: CASSPRQGTRNSPLHF

v_gene: TRBV21-1
j_gene: TRBJ1-5
d_gene: -
abundance: -
CDR3nt: TGTGCCAGCAGCAACAGGAATCAGCCCCAGCATTTT
CDR3aa: CASSNRNQPQHF

v_gene: TRBV11-2
j_gene: TRBJ2-1
d_gene: -
abundance: -
CDR3nt: TGTGCCAGCAGCTTAGGGTATTCCAGTCTAGACGGGCAGTTCTTC
CDR3aa: CASSLGYSSLDGQFF

v_gene: TRBV7-2
j_gene: TRBJ1-2
d_gene: TRBD1
abundance: -
CDR3nt: TGTGCCAGCAGCTTAAACCGAGGGGGCACTGGCTACACCTTC
CDR3aa: CASSLNRGGTGYTF

v_gene: TRBV6-5
j_gene: TRBJ1-1
d_gene: TRBD1
abundance: -
CDR3nt: TGTGCCAGCAGTTACGCGACAGGGGGGAACACTGAAGCTTTCTTT
CDR3aa: CASSYATGGNTEAFF

v_gene: TRBV7-2
j_gene: TRBJ2-7
d_gene: -
abundance: -
CDR3nt: TGTGCCAGCAGCTCCGTCGGTTGGGAGCAGTACTTC
CDR3aa: CASSSVGWEQYF

v_gene: TRBV27
j_gene: TRBJ1-4
d_gene: -
abundance: -
CDR3nt: TGTGCCAGCAGTTTCGGACAGTATAATGAAAAACTGTTTTTT
CDR3aa: CASSFGQYNEKLFF

v_gene: TRBV5-4
j_gene: TRBJ2-3
d_gene: -
abundance: -
CDR3nt: TGTGCCAGCAGCCCGAGGTCCGGGAGTAGAACAGATACGCAGTATTTT
CDR3aa: CASSPRSGSRTDTQYF

v_gene: TRBV27
j_gene: TRBJ2-5
d_gene: -
abundance: -
CDR3nt: TGTGCCAGCCGTATGGAGCGGAATGTTGGGACCCAGTACTTC
CDR3aa: CASRMERNVGTQYF

v_gene: TRBV6-5
j_gene: TRBJ1-2
d_gene: TRBD1
abundance: few
CDR3nt: TGTGCCAGCAGACCGACAGGGGGCAACTATGGCTACACCTTC
CDR3aa: CASRPTGGNYGYTF

v_gene: TRBV5-1
j_gene: TRBJ1-1
d_gene: -
abundance: -
CDR3nt: TGCGCCAGCGGCAGGGGATTCGGGAACACTGAAGCTTTCTTT
CDR3aa: CASGRGFGNTEAFF

v_gene: TRBV6-2/TRBV6-3
j_gene: TRBJ1-2
d_gene: TRBD1
abundance: -
CDR3nt: TGTGCCAGCAGTATTGGGACAGTAGTCCTCTATGGCTACACCTTC
CDR3aa: CASSIGTVVLYGYTF

v_gene: TRBV5-1
j_gene: TRBJ2-1
d_gene: -
abundance: -
CDR3nt: TGCGCCAGCAGCTTGTTACTTGACTCCTACAATGAGCAGTTCTTC
CDR3aa: CASSLLLDSYNEQFF

v_gene: TRBV7-9
j_gene: TRBJ1-2
d_gene: -
abundance: -
CDR3nt: TGTGCCAGCAGCTTGGGAGGATTTAACTATGGCTACACCTTC
CDR3aa: CASSLGGFNYGYTF

v_gene: TRBV6-2/TRBV6-3
j_gene: TRBJ2-6
d_gene: -
abundance: -
CDR3nt: TGTGCCAGCAGCCCCCGCGAGGGCGGCTCTGGGGCCAACGTCCTGACTTTC
CDR3aa: CASSPREGGSGANVLTF

v_gene: TRBV7-9
j_gene: TRBJ1-1
d_gene: -
abundance: -
CDR3nt: TGTGCCAGCAGCTTATTGCCAGGGGCCACTGAAGCTTTCTTT
CDR3aa: CASSLLPGATEAFF

v_gene: TRBV4-1
j_gene: TRBJ2-3
d_gene: TRBD2
abundance: -
CDR3nt: TGCGCCAGCAGCCAAGATTTAGCGGGTACAGATACGCAGTATTTT
CDR3aa: CASSQDLAGTDTQYF

v_gene: TRBV7-2
j_gene: TRBJ2-5
d_gene: TRBD1
abundance: -
CDR3nt: TGTGCCAGCAGCAACAGGGGGCTCGAGACCCAGTACTTC
CDR3aa: CASSNRGLETQYF

v_gene: TRBV7-8
j_gene: TRBJ2-3
d_gene: -
abundance: -
CDR3nt: TGTGCCAGCAGCTTATTTGGAGGGGGAGGGCCGACAGATACGCAGTATTTT
CDR3aa: CASSLFGGGGPTDTQYF

v_gene: TRBV19
j_gene: TRBJ2-4
d_gene: TRBD1
abundance: -
CDR3nt: TGTGCCAGTAGGACAGGGTTGGGCATTCAGTACTTC
CDR3aa: CASRTGLGIQYF

v_gene: TRBV9
j_gene: TRBJ1-2
d_gene: TRBD1
abundance: -
CDR3nt: TGTGCCAGCAGCGTAGTGACAGGGGCCGTAGATGGCTACACCTTC
CDR3aa: CASSVVTGAVDGYTF

v_gene: TRBV28
j_gene: TRBJ1-1
d_gene: TRBD1
abundance: -
CDR3nt: TGTGCCAGCAGTCCCCGGGGACAGGCCTCAGAAGCTTTCTTT
CDR3aa: CASSPRGQASEAFF

v_gene: TRBV9
j_gene: TRBJ1-4
d_gene: -
abundance: -
CDR3nt: TGTGCCAGCAGCGCGACATGGGCCCTGGCAACTAATGAAAAACTGTTTTTT
CDR3aa: CASSATWALATNEKLFF

v_gene: TRBV5-1
j_gene: TRBJ2-3
d_gene: -
abundance: -
CDR3nt: TGCGCCAGCAGTTCTGTAGACAGTACTAGCACAGATACGCAGTATTTT
CDR3aa: CASSSVDSTSTDTQYF

v_gene: TRBV7-2
j_gene: TRBJ2-7
d_gene: -
abundance: -
CDR3nt: TGTGCCAGCAGCCCAACTAGTCACGGTTACGAGCAGTACTTC
CDR3aa: CASSPTSHGYEQYF

v_gene: TRBV9
j_gene: TRBJ2-3
d_gene: -
abundance: -
CDR3nt: TGTGCCAGCAGCCTCGGGGTTGCCACAGATACGCAGTATTTT
CDR3aa: CASSLGVATDTQYF

v_gene: TRBV6-5
j_gene: TRBJ2-7
d_gene: -
abundance: -
CDR3nt: TGTGCCAGCAGTTACTCGATCTGGCGGGCCTACGAGCAGTACTTC
CDR3aa: CASSYSIWRAYEQYF

v_gene: TRBV5-1
j_gene: TRBJ2-7
d_gene: -
abundance: -
CDR3nt: TGCGCCAGCAGACCCGGGACAACGACCTACGAGCAGTACTTC
CDR3aa: CASRPGTTTYEQYF

v_gene: TRBV2
j_gene: TRBJ2-2
d_gene: TRBD1
abundance: -
CDR3nt: TGTGCCAGCAACCGACAGGGGACCGGGGAGCTGTTTTTT
CDR3aa: CASNRQGTGELFF

v_gene: TRBV7-9
j_gene: TRBJ1-4
d_gene: -
abundance: once
CDR3nt: TGTGCCAGCAGCAATCGCAGGGTAGGGGAAAAACTGTTTTTT
CDR3aa: CASSNRRVGEKLFF

v_gene: TRBV5-5
j_gene: TRBJ1-4
d_gene: -
abundance: -
CDR3nt: TGTGCCAGCAGCTCAGGGTTTACTAATGAAAAACTGTTTTTT
CDR3aa: CASSSGFTNEKLFF

v_gene: TRBV5-4
j_gene: TRBJ1-1
d_gene: -
abundance: -
CDR3nt: TGTGCCAGCAGCCTCCCGGGATTAGCCGCTGAAGCTTTCTTT
CDR3aa: CASSLPGLAAEAFF

v_gene: TRBV15
j_gene: TRBJ2-1
d_gene: -
abundance: -
CDR3nt: TGTGCCACCAGCAGACCCCAGTATCCTAGTCGGTCTATCGTTGAGCAGTTCTTC
CDR3aa: CATSRPQYPSRSIVEQFF

v_gene: TRBV6-6
j_gene: TRBJ2-2
d_gene: -
abundance: -
CDR3nt: TGTGCCAGCAGTTATAGTCTAGCTGTTTCCGGGGAGCTGTTTTTT
CDR3aa: CASSYSLAVSGELFF

v_gene: TRBV5-4
j_gene: TRBJ2-7
d_gene: -
abundance: -
CDR3nt: TGTGCCAGCAGCAGCAGGAATTCAGCCTACGAGCAGTACTTC
CDR3aa: CASSSRNSAYEQYF

v_gene: TRBV7-6
j_gene: TRBJ2-3
d_gene: -
abundance: -
CDR3nt: TGTGCCAGCAGCTTAGGTGGGCGCTACACAGATACGCAGTATTTT
CDR3aa: CASSLGGRYTDTQYF

v_gene: TRBV2
j_gene: TRBJ2-6
d_gene: -
abundance: -
CDR3nt: TGTGCCAGCAGCGGAACAGGGTACGGGGCCAACGTCCTGACTTTC
CDR3aa: CASSGTGYGANVLTF